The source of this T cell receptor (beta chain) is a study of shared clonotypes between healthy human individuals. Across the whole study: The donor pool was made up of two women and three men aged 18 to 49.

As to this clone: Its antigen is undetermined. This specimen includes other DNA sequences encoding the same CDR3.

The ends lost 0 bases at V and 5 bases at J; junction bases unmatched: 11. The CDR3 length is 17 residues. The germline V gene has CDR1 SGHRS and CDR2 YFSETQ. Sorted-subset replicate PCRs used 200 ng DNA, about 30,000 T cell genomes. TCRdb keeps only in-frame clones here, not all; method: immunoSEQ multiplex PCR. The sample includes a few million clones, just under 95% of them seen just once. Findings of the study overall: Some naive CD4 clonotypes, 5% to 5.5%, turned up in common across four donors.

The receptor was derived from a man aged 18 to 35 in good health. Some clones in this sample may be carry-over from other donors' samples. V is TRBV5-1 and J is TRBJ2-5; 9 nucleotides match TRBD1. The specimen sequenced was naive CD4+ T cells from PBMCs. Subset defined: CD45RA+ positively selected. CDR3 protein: CASSLAPPGQGGETQYF. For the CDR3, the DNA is TGCGCCAGCAGCTTGGCGCCTCCGGGACAGGGAGGCGAGACCCAGTACTTC.